The 17 T cell receptor beta chains below come from one sample, sequenced in a study of shared clonotypes between healthy human individuals. Profiled with immunoSEQ multiplex PCR; TCRdb holds only in-frame clones, not every one. In the table there are 1,500,000 or so clones, 98% of which are singletons. Sequencing used naive CD4+ T cells sorted from blood. Specified subset: CD45RA+ positively selected. The receptors stem from a man aged 30-40 years in good health.

The V and J genes are TRBV7-2 and TRBJ2-7; tentative D call: TRBD1 (6 bases). Trimming stripped 5 bases from V and 1 base from J, with 12 bases between. CDR3 length equals 14 residues. Germline V gene data show CDR1 as SGHTA and CDR2 as FQGNSA. CDR3 sequence (DNA): TGTGCCAGCAGCCAAGGGGGAAAATCCTACGAGCAGTACTTC. Translation gives CASSQGGKSYEQYF.

This clone was observed once. This chain links TRBV7-9 with TRBJ1-5, with 10 bases aligning to TRBD1. The CDR3 sequence is 14 residues long. Per germline, CDR1 SEHNR and CDR2 FQNEAQ (reference sequence). V was clipped by 4 bases and J by 6 bases; unmatched bases: 3. The chain's CDR3 is CASSSRQGAQPQHF. The CDR3 coding sequence is TGTGCCAGCAGCTCCCGACAGGGGGCTCAGCCCCAGCATTTT.

This clone came up once. J is TRBJ2-7 and V is TRBV6-5; 9 nucleotides match TRBD1. V lost 7 bases to trimming and J lost 0 bases; unmatched junction nucleotides: 4. This CDR3 region has 14 residues. The germline V gene has CDR1 MNHEY and CDR2 SVGAGI. The CDR3 protein is CASTRDRDSYEQYF. The CDR3, as DNA: TGTGCCAGCACCCGGGACAGGGACTCCTACGAGCAGTACTTC.

V is TRBV11-2 and J is TRBJ2-1; TRBD2 aligns across 7 bases. V dropped 0 bases and J dropped 8; count of bases not matched to a gene: 4. Germline V lookup: CDR1 SGHAT, CDR2 FQNNGV. There are 14 residues in the CDR3. CDR3 in amino acids: CASSLDRSGDEQFF. The CDR3 nucleotides are TGTGCCAGCAGCTTAGATCGGAGCGGGGATGAGCAGTTCTTC.

A word on this clone: An end of the junction does not agree with germline; a read error may underlie this. The rearrangement links TRBV7-7 to TRBJ2-2; D gene unclear. Germline V gives CDR1 SSHAT, CDR2 FNYEAQ (reference sequence). The CDR3 consists of 14 residues. In DNA, the CDR3 is TGTGCTAGCAGCTTAGAACGGAACACCGGGGAGCTGTTTTTT. Translated: CASSLERNTGELFF.

The chain has TRBV6-1 and TRBJ1-1; TRBD1 might be the D (5 bases). V lost 0 bases and J lost 6, with 11 bases in between. From germline, CDR1 is MNHNS and CDR2 SASEGT. This CDR3 comprises 14 residues. The CDR3 sequence: CASSEAQGWAEAFF. The DNA of the CDR3 is TGTGCCAGCAGTGAAGCGCAGGGTTGGGCTGAAGCTTTCTTT.

A word on this clone: The sample carries other DNA sequences with the same CDR3. This chain joins TRBV5-1 and TRBJ2-3; 9 bases line up with TRBD2. J lost 1 base, V lost 4 bases, and 1 base had no gene match. Germline V gene lookup returns CDR1 SGHRS and CDR2 YFSETQ. The CDR3 totals 14 residues. The CDR3 sequence: CASSRLAGTDTQYF. The DNA for the CDR3 is TGCGCCAGCAGCCGACTAGCGGGCACAGATACGCAGTATTTT.

The V and J genes are TRBV19 and TRBJ1-2, with no clear D. With 5 bases removed from V and 5 bases from J, the gap between germline ends came to 21 bases. CDR3 length: 16 amino acids. Germline CDR1 is LNHDA and CDR2 is SQIVND (reference sequence). The CDR3 spells CASSLTPGRYEYGYTF. The CDR3 DNA sequence: TGTGCCAGTAGTCTAACCCCGGGCCGATACGAGTATGGCTACACCTTC.

The gene calls are TRBV5-1 and TRBJ2-1, with 7 bases lining up with TRBD2. Trimming took 0 bases from V and 1 from J; bases not matched to a gene: 4. CDR1 SGHRS and CDR2 YFSETQ come from the germline V gene. The CDR3 spans 16 residues. CDR3 residues: CASSLDASGSYNEQFF. The CDR3 DNA sequence: TGCGCCAGCAGCTTGGATGCTAGCGGATCCTACAATGAGCAGTTCTTC.

The rearrangement uses TRBV10-3 and TRBJ1-3; the match to TRBD1 covers 10 bases. CDR1 is ENHRY and CDR2 is SYGVKD in the germline V gene. This CDR3 has 20 residues. J was trimmed by 0 bases and V by 4 bases; bases with no gene match: 15. This chain's CDR3 is CAISGHRDRGFGNSGNTIYF. The DNA for the CDR3 is TGTGCCATCAGTGGCCACCGGGACAGGGGTTTTGGTAACTCTGGAAACACCATATATTTT.

The chain is built from TRBV18 and TRBJ2-1; 8 nucleotides align to TRBD2. CDR1 KGHSH and CDR2 LQKENI come from the germline V gene. The CDR3 has 15 residues. V shed 1 base and J 8 bases; nucleotides not matched to a gene: 7. CDR3 protein: CASSPLSGVEDEQFF. The CDR3 region has the DNA TGTGCCAGCTCACCACTTAGCGGGGTCGAGGATGAGCAGTTCTTC.

CDR3 DNA sequence: TGTGCCAGCAGCCCTTTGGCCGGGGCGGGAGCGTCTTACGAGCAGTACTTC. It specifies CASSPLAGAGASYEQYF. The rearrangement joins TRBV7-9 to TRBJ2-7; the match to TRBD2 covers 7 bases. The trim removed 5 bases at V and 4 bases at J, leaving 17 bases unmatched. CDR1 and CDR2 (germline): SEHNR, FQNEAQ (reference sequence). This CDR3 has 17 residues.

As concerns this clone: Other DNA sequences in this specimen translate into the identical CDR3. The V call is TRBV2, the J call TRBJ2-7, with TRBD1 matching over 7 bases. V was pared by 8 bases and J by 5 bases, with 6 bases of the junction left unmatched. The germline V gene has CDR1 SNHLY and CDR2 FYNNEI. The length of the CDR3 is 12 residues. CDR3 DNA: TGTGCCAGCCGGGACAGAGGGGACGAGCAGTACTTC. It encodes CASRDRGDEQYF.

This clone was detected only a few times. The sample has other DNA sequences that encode this CDR3 too. CDR3 in amino acids: CASSLLATGELFF. CDR3 in DNA: TGCGCCAGCAGCTTACTAGCGACCGGGGAGCTGTTTTTT. This sequence joins TRBV5-1 and TRBJ2-2, with 7 bases identical to TRBD2. The CDR3 extends over 13 amino acids. The V and J ends lost 2 bases and 5 bases, in that order; junction bases with no gene match: 0. Germline CDR1 and CDR2: SGHRS and YFSETQ.

The rearrangement joins TRBV18 to TRBJ2-1, with 8 bases that match TRBD2. With V trimmed by 3 bases and J by 10 bases, 17 bases remained unmatched. Germline V CDR1 and CDR2: KGHSH, LQKENI. The CDR3 has 17 residues. CDR3 sequence: CASSPIPTSGGWGEQFF. The CDR3 DNA sequence: TGTGCCAGCTCACCTATCCCTACTAGCGGTGGCTGGGGGGAGCAGTTCTTC.

The chain joins TRBV5-6 to TRBJ1-4; D gene unclear. Germline CDR1 SGHDT, CDR2 YYEEEE. V dropped 0 bases and J dropped 14 bases, with 17 bases sitting between them. The CDR3 runs to 14 residues. The CDR3 DNA sequence: TGTGCCAGCAGCTTGGGACGGCGGGGAGGAGAGCTGTTTTTT. Its translation is CASSLGRRGGELFF.

This sequence joins TRBV2 and TRBJ1-1; the D gene is possibly TRBD1 (5 bases). The CDR3 loop spans 14 amino acids. Germline loops: CDR1 SNHLY, CDR2 FYNNEI. Deletions cut 4 bases from V and 7 bases from J, with 16 bases between. DNA for the CDR3: TGTGCCAGCAGTGCGGTCGGGGGTTTGGGTGAAGCTTTCTTT. Encoded protein: CASSAVGGLGEAFF.